The text below deals with one TCR beta chain. Study members were between roughly 18 and 89 years old and lived in over 20 US regions. Individuals in the exposed group had encountered a COVID-19 case within 2 weeks preceding study entry. Per the germline V gene, CDR1 is SGHRS and CDR2 is YFSETQ. The CDR3 sequence is 14 residues long. Trimming took off 7 bases at V and 2 bases at J, with 12 bases between the two ends. This entry comes from a study of blood T cell repertoires in COVID-19. Overall study: From the United States, Italy and Spain came samples of acute and convalescent COVID-19. Sources were T cells, B-cell-depleted T cells, or PBMCs; the material itself was cDNA or gDNA.

Clones were read by immunoSEQ multiplex PCR, and TCRdb kept only the in-frame ones, dropping some. This sample carries roughly 260,000 clones, roughly 85% of them seen once, and the ten largest clones take around 3.3%. Material for sequencing was PBMCs or T cells enriched from blood (not recorded which). The clonotype comes from a woman between 40 and 50 years old who had been exposed to COVID-19. The genes are TRBV5-1 and TRBJ1-4; D might be TRBD1 (5 bases). The CDR3 region is CASAPPGTNEKLFF. The CDR3 DNA reads as TGCGCCAGCGCCCCGCCAGGGACTAATGAAAAACTGTTTTTT.